This note documents a single TCR beta chain sequence. This clonotype was observed a few times. The antigen this receptor binds is unknown. The record has no base qualities; no much larger clone is one base away. Libraries were built with multiplex PCR. Data came from an Illumina HiSeq 4000. CDR3 regions were amplified by Arm-PCR with iRepertoire HTBI primers to construct TCR beta libraries. Gel purification was performed on PCR products prior to sequencing. Turning to the authors' computational methods: Gene usage analysis of CDR3 amino acid clonotypes relied on the 62 TRBV and 15 or so TRBJ segments identified across samples. Filtered high-quality paired reads were merged into contigs using COPE and FqMerger. BLAST was used to align contigs to IMGT TRBV, TRBD and TRBJ reference genes, with CDR3 defined following IMGT. Highly expanded clones were defined as clonotypes with a frequency above 0.1%. Shannon entropy was used to measure repertoire diversity, and the Gini coefficient was used to measure V-J evenness. A clonotype found in more than one individual was treated as public. TCRdb trimmed public reads at Q25 via fastp, called clones via MiXCR and kept in-frame beta chains. Each record represents a unique CDR3 protein, reported with the most common genes and DNA among its rows. It is TCRdb's table, rather than the study itself, that gives the V and J calls and clone size. For this sample there are a few hundred thousand distinct CDR3 sequences; 14% appear just once. Together, the top ten hold about 15% of the sample.

The V end gives up 6 bases and the J end 0 bases, leaving 6 bases in the junction not matched to a gene. Reading from cysteine to phenylalanine, the CDR3 counts 15 amino acids. Solely the CDR3 DNA is kept, with 45 bases framed from the first base. The sample's time point label, decoded: newly diagnosed GD, antithyroid drugs for less than 3 months. RNA was extracted from PBMCs in TRIzol for both TCR sequencing and RNA sequencing. Graves' disease was diagnosed according to American Thyroid Association guidelines. Patients were recruited from an endocrinology department in Xi'an, China. Each patient gave about 9.1 milliliters of peripheral blood, collected in an EDTA anticoagulant tube. PBMCs were isolated by Ficoll Paque Plus density gradient separation without further T cell sorting. An Agilent 2100 Bioanalyzer and agarose gel were used to check RNA quality, and a NanoDrop 2000 was used to measure RNA concentration.

This record belongs to a study of regulatory T cells in long-lasting Graves disease (dated by TCRdb to the early 2020s). The study in broad terms: Newly diagnosed Graves' disease patients had taken antithyroid drugs for less than 3 months. This study used TCR sequencing and RNA sequencing of peripheral blood to compare persistent Graves' disease patients against newly diagnosed Graves' disease patients. The study took place in China and was registered as a clinical trial. TCR sequencing covered 13 persistent and approximately 20 newly diagnosed Graves' disease patients, some 33 samples in total. What the research found in general, with its limitations: Preferential use of TRBV28, TRBJ1-2 and TRBJ2-5 was observed in persistent disease, whereas TRBV20-1 and TRBJ2-1 were favored in newly diagnosed disease. Compared with newly diagnosed patients, persistent Graves' disease patients had lower TCR Shannon entropy and fewer highly expanded clones, which suggests clonal expansion. Sequencing and analysis were restricted to the TCR beta chain. The small sample size was acknowledged by the authors as a limitation that may reduce accuracy. A larger number of public clonotypes was shared among persistent patients (about 2,700) than among newly diagnosed patients (around 870). The study examined only peripheral blood because the primary lesion, thyroid tissue, could not be accessed.

These data are also associated with another study on T cells in Graves' hyperthyroidism and ophthalmopathy. According to the second study: Stable Graves' hyperthyroidism was defined as no progression to ophthalmopathy during 18 months of follow-up. Hyperthyroidism patients were newly diagnosed, with disease duration under 2 months, and aged 18 to 65 years. The study excluded patients with uncontrolled infections, other autoimmune diseases, pregnancy or lactation. Diagnoses relied on clinical symptoms, serum thyroxine and TRAb, thyroid ultrasound and orbital computed tomography. A first-round RT-PCR of the TCR CDR3 used the HTBI primer set with the Qiagen OneStep RT-PCR kit. Most expanded thyroid clonotypes (frequency above 0.001) were also detected in blood, a finding suggesting that blood repertoires may reflect thyroid immune responses. Ophthalmopathy was separated from stable hyperthyroidism by a 13 V-J signature model, with roughly 88% sensitivity and roughly 84% specificity obtained in cross-validation and 80%/75% obtained in testing. During validation, the model predicted progression to ophthalmopathy a median of around 7 months ahead of onset, with 70.59% sensitivity and 72.22% specificity. TCR V-J signatures able to tell the groups apart were searched for in a discovery cohort of 90 to 100 patients, of whom fewer than 45 had Graves' ophthalmopathy and 57 had stable Graves' hyperthyroidism. An independent validation cohort of under 20 hyperthyroidism patients and about 16 patients who later progressed to ophthalmopathy tested prospective prediction of ophthalmopathy. For training and testing, the 100 or so patients in the discovery cohort were randomly divided in a 7:3 ratio. In over five Graves' hyperthyroidism patients, the study also compared T-cell repertoires from thyroid tissue with T-cell repertoires from blood. After sampling, hyperthyroidism patients received methimazole starting at 30 mg daily, and ophthalmopathy patients received high-dose intravenous methylprednisolone. Libraries were constructed in a second round of multiplex PCR, after which size selection and purification were carried out. Libraries were sequenced paired-end with 100 bp reads on an Illumina HiSeq2000. Raw data were processed with SOAPnuke, discarding reads with adapters, uncalled bases, mean Phred below 15, or no exact constant-primer or identifier match. COPE v1.2.5 was used to merge high-quality paired reads, and clonotypes were defined as unique nucleotide sequences. MiTCR v1.1 was used to align the clonotypes against IMGT TRBV, TRBD and TRBJ reference segments. Analysis was restricted to V-J combinations with a frequency above 0.0001, which covered roughly 99% of repertoires. A TCS score was defined as the ratio of F50 (clonal expansion) to E x V (chaos), with BLOSUM62-based TCRdist applied between CDR3 peptides within each V-J. Welch's t-statistics and random forest reduced approximately 520 V-J features to 13, which were used in a naive Bayes classifier (R e1071). No statistical method was used to set the sample size in advance, and investigators knew the group allocation. TCR Vbeta CDR3 sequencing of 120 to 150 peripheral blood samples (under 45 ophthalmopathy, 75 hyperthyroidism and approximately 17 progressor patients) is reported in the paper.

This sample comprised peripheral blood mononuclear cells (PBMCs), obtained at new diagnosis, from a patient treated with antithyroid drugs. The sequence was obtained from a woman aged 45-65 years with Graves disease. Donor details come from another sample of the same person, matched by shared clones. The chain was built from TRBV12-3 or TRBV12-4 and TRBJ2-3, with 7 bases matching TRBD2. The DNA sequence follows: TGTGCCAGCAGACCAGCGGGACCTAGCACAGATACGCAGTATTTT. Its translation is CASRPAGPSTDTQYF.